Below are 22 T cell receptor beta chains sequenced from a single sample in a study of blood T cell repertoires in COVID-19. The assay was immunoSEQ multiplex PCR, and TCRdb's table has in-frame clones only and misses some. The repertoire includes roughly 200,000 clones, approximately 82% of them detected once, and approximately 9% sits in the top ten. The source material was peripheral blood. These receptors were collected from a man aged 40-49 years with active or convalescent COVID-19.

The chain joins TRBV5-8 to TRBJ2-1; TRBD1 agrees at 9 bases. The germline CDR1 and CDR2 sequences are SGHTS and YDEGEE. This CDR3 contains 13 residues. V was pared by 7 bases and J by 8 bases, with 7 bases of the junction left unmatched. The DNA for the CDR3 is TGTGCCAGCCACGCGAGACAGGGGGATGAGCAGTTCTTC. Translation gives CASHARQGDEQFF.

The chain combines TRBV4-1 with TRBJ1-1; D is possibly TRBD1 (6 bases). Trimming pared 1 base from V and 14 bases from J, leaving 20 bases between. Germline CDR1 is MGHRA and CDR2 is YSYEKL. CDR3 length: 14 residues. The CDR3 DNA is TGCGCCAGCAGCCAAGTGGGGGCAGACTCTGCGTGGTTCTTT. This translates into CASSQVGADSAWFF.

This clone was found a few times. The chain has TRBV6-5 and TRBJ1-6; D is perhaps TRBD1 (5 bases). V lost 0 bases and J lost 13, with 19 bases in between. Germline V gene lookup returns CDR1 MNHEY and CDR2 SVGAGI. The CDR3 totals 16 residues. This chain's CDR3 is CASSYSRGWSSTPLHF. The CDR3 region has the DNA TGTGCCAGCAGTTACTCAAGGGGTTGGAGTTCAACCCCCCTCCACTTT.

The chain has TRBV18 and TRBJ2-1; 7 positions match TRBD2. Unmatched junction bases numbered 8, after V lost 5 bases and J lost 4 bases. The CDR3 spans 15 residues. From germline, CDR1 is KGHSH and CDR2 LQKENI. CDR3 nucleotides: TGTGCCAGCTCATCTAGCGGACGCCAGTACAATGAGCAGTTCTTC. This encodes CASSSSGRQYNEQFF.

This clone appeared once. The V gene is TRBV6-2 or TRBV6-3, the J gene TRBJ2-1; 9 bases are shared with TRBD2. The CDR3 runs 18 residues. Germline V gene data show CDR1 as MNHEY and CDR2 as SVGEGT. Trimming removed 0 bases from V and 5 bases from J; junction bases left unmatched: 11. The CDR3 region has the DNA TGTGCCAGCAGTTACTCCGGCGTCTCTCGACTAGCGGACAATGAGCAGTTCTTC. Residues: CASSYSGVSRLADNEQFF.

J is TRBJ1-2 and V is TRBV19; 8 positions match TRBD1. Germline trimming cut 2 bases from V and 4 bases from J; bases unmatched to any gene: 6. The CDR3 spans 15 residues. From germline, CDR1 is LNHDA and CDR2 SQIVND (reference sequence). CDR3: CASSIPGQASYGYTF. DNA of the CDR3: TGTGCCAGTAGTATACCGGGACAGGCTTCCTATGGCTACACCTTC.

The rearrangement uses TRBV5-4 and TRBJ2-3, with 15 bases lining up with TRBD2. The CDR3 consists of 17 residues. The germline V gene has CDR1 SGHNT and CDR2 YYREEE (reference sequence). The junction had 6 bases not matched to a gene; V was cut back by 4 bases and J by 3 bases. The CDR3 is CASSSGLAGGRTDTQYF. Written as DNA, the CDR3 is TGTGCCAGCAGCAGCGGACTAGCGGGAGGGCGGACAGATACGCAGTATTTT.

The CDR3 reads CASSIERRQGDSGNTIYF. The CDR3 nucleotides read TGTGCCAGTAGTATAGAACGGCGGCAGGGGGACTCTGGAAACACCATATATTTT. The chain combines TRBV19 with TRBJ1-3, with 7 bases lining up with TRBD1. With V trimmed by 0 bases and J by 0 bases, 8 bases remained unmatched. This CDR3 is built from 18 residues. Germline V gene sequence: CDR1 LNHDA, CDR2 SQIVND (reference sequence).

The chain employs TRBV5-8 and TRBJ1-5, with TRBD1 matching 10 bases. The CDR3 loop spans 14 amino acids. Germline CDR1 is SGHTS and CDR2 is YDEGEE. J was trimmed by 10 bases and V by 4 bases; bases with no gene match: 8. For the CDR3, the DNA is TGTGCCAGCAGCGGCGGGACAGGGGAGGGTCCCCAGCATTTT. As protein: CASSGGTGEGPQHF.

This chain connects TRBV24-1 to TRBJ2-3; 11 bases agree with TRBD1. V gave up 7 bases and J gave up 6 bases; unmatched junction bases: 2. CDR3 size: 13 residues. Per the germline V gene, CDR1 is KGHDR and CDR2 is SFDVKD. The CDR3 spells CATSGTGGDTQYF. CDR3 nucleotides: TGTGCCACCAGCGGGACAGGGGGGGATACGCAGTATTTT.

V usage is TRBV24-1 and J usage is TRBJ1-2; no clear D. There are 13 residues in the CDR3. Germline V gene lookup returns CDR1 KGHDR and CDR2 SFDVKD. Trimming pared 6 bases from V and 1 base from J, leaving 8 bases between. CDR3 protein: CATSSNSNYGYTF. DNA of the CDR3: TGTGCCACCAGTTCCAATAGTAACTATGGCTACACCTTC.

V and J are TRBV6-6 and TRBJ1-6; no reliable D call. Germline assignment: CDR1 MNHNY and CDR2 SVGAGI (reference sequence). V was trimmed by 2 bases and J by 4 bases, leaving 3 bases between them. The CDR3 covers 13 residues. CDR3 amino acids: CASSYQYNSPLHF. The CDR3 DNA reads TGTGCCAGCAGTTACCAGTATAATTCACCCCTCCACTTT.

The V call is TRBV7-9, the J call TRBJ1-1; possibly TRBD1 for D (5 bases). The germline V and J ends were trimmed by 1 base and 0 bases, with 12 bases remaining between them. The germline V gene has CDR1 SEHNR and CDR2 FQNEAQ (reference sequence). The CDR3 loop spans 16 amino acids. CDR3 in amino acids: CASSLGRGGMNTEAFF. The CDR3 bases are TGTGCCAGCAGCTTAGGTCGCGGGGGGATGAACACTGAAGCTTTCTTT. The full variable domain, completed using reference TRBV7-9 and TRBJ1-1, is DTGVSQNPRHKITKRGQNVTFRCDPISEHNRLYWYRQTLGQGPEFLTYFQNEAQLEKSRLLSDRFSAERPKGSFSTLEIQRTEQGDSAMYLCASSLGRGGMNTEAFFGQGTRLTVV.

The chain recombines TRBV2 with TRBJ1-6; 9 bases match TRBD1. The ends lost 6 bases at V and 9 bases at J; junction bases unmatched: 12. Germline CDR1 SNHLY, CDR2 FYNNEI. The CDR3 loop spans 16 amino acids. Written as DNA, the CDR3 is TGTGCCAGCAGCCGCCTGGGACAGGGAGGCGCTTCACCCCTCCACTTT. Its translation: CASSRLGQGGASPLHF.

The chain links TRBV4-3 to TRBJ1-4; TRBD1 matches 7 bases. Germline assignment: CDR1 LGHNA and CDR2 YSLEER. Unmatched junction bases numbered 2, after V lost 5 bases and J lost 2 bases. The CDR3 consists of 14 residues. CDR3: CASSEGATNEKLFF. CDR3 bases: TGCGCCAGCAGCGAGGGGGCTACTAATGAAAAACTGTTTTTT.

The chain couples TRBV11-1 to TRBJ2-5, with TRBD1 as a possible D gene (5 bases). V lost 3 bases to trimming and J lost 5 bases, with 10 bases between them. This CDR3 has 13 residues. Germline V gives CDR1 SGHAT, CDR2 FQDESV (reference sequence). The DNA for the CDR3 is TGTGCCAGCAGCTTGACAGTTGGGGAGACCCAGTACTTC. Its translation is CASSLTVGETQYF.

The chain couples TRBV15 to TRBJ2-7; 9 nucleotides align to TRBD2. This CDR3 has 14 amino acids. V dropped 9 bases and J dropped 7; count of bases not matched to a gene: 13. Looked up from germline, CDR1 is LNHNV and CDR2 is YYDKDF (reference sequence). CDR3 residues: CATLVLAGPREQYF. CDR3 nucleotides: TGTGCCACTTTAGTGCTAGCGGGGCCGAGGGAGCAGTACTTC.

J is TRBJ2-6 and V is TRBV27, with TRBD2 as a possible D gene (6 bases). Looked up from germline, CDR1 is MNHEY and CDR2 is SMNVEV (reference sequence). The V and J ends lost 3 bases and 2 bases respectively, with 11 bases between them. This CDR3 comprises 16 residues. The CDR3 loop reads CASSFGGTAGANVLTF. The CDR3 DNA is TGTGCCAGCAGTTTCGGCGGGACGGCTGGGGCCAACGTCCTGACTTTC.

The genes are TRBV5-4 and TRBJ2-4; 7 nucleotides line up with TRBD2. Germline V gene data show CDR1 as SGHNT and CDR2 as YYREEE (reference sequence). V dropped 0 bases and J dropped 0; count of bases not matched to a gene: 3. CDR3 length: 16 residues. The CDR3: CASSLASGLAKNIQYF. For the CDR3, the DNA is TGTGCCAGCAGCTTGGCTAGCGGACTAGCCAAAAACATTCAGTACTTC.

The rearrangement links TRBV5-6 to TRBJ2-5, with D unresolved. Per the germline V gene, CDR1 is SGHDT and CDR2 is YYEEEE. The V and J ends lost 2 bases and 2 bases respectively, with 7 bases between them. The CDR3 consists of 13 residues. CDR3 region: CASSFGLQETQYF. CDR3 nucleotide sequence: TGTGCCAGCAGCTTTGGCCTTCAAGAGACCCAGTACTTC.

The chain couples TRBV7-8 to TRBJ2-1, with TRBD2 identical over 10 bases. The V segment lost 7 bases and the J segment 0 bases; nucleotides outside the gene matches: 15. This CDR3 has 19 residues. Looked up from germline, CDR1 is SGHVS and CDR2 is FQNEAQ. CDR3 in DNA: TGTGCCAGCATTACTCGGACTAGCGGTCCCAGGAGCTCCTACAATGAGCAGTTCTTC. Amino acid sequence: CASITRTSGPRSSYNEQFF.

The rearrangement uses TRBV27 and TRBJ1-4; 7 bases match TRBD1. This CDR3 spans 14 amino acids. V was pared by 5 bases and J by 5 bases, with 5 bases of the junction left unmatched. Germline CDR1 and CDR2: MNHEY and SMNVEV (reference sequence). The CDR3 loop reads CASSEGGWNEKLFF. The CDR3 DNA reads TGTGCCAGCAGTGAAGGGGGCTGGAATGAAAAACTGTTTTTT.